This is a list of T cell receptor beta chains from one sample in a study of shared clonotypes between healthy human individuals. TCRdb's copy holds only in-frame clones and misses some; the assay was immunoSEQ multiplex PCR. The sample shows about 2.1 million clones, 90% to 95% of them seen only once. Source material: naive CD8+ T cells from PBMCs. The receptors shown here come from a man younger than 35 in good health. Some clones in this sample may be carry-over from other donors' samples. The CDR3 runs from the conserved cysteine through the conserved F or W. D genes are given only for firm matches. Rows may omit the clone size; those that give it use once, few, many or a size class.

d_gene	v_gene	j_gene	abundance	CDR3nt	CDR3aa
TRBD1	TRBV6-4	TRBJ1-5	NA	TGTGCCAGCACCCCTACCCCGGGACAGGGGATATATAGCAATCAGCCCCAGCATTTT	CASTPTPGQGIYSNQPQHF
NA	TRBV7-8	TRBJ2-4	NA	TGTGCCAGCAGCGCACAAAACAGACGAACGGGATCGGACGTGGCCAAAAACATTCAGTACTTC	CASSAQNRRTGSDVAKNIQYF
NA	TRBV7-9	TRBJ2-7	NA	TGTGCCAGCAGCTTAGGGGACCCCAGTGGGGAGCAGTACTTC	CASSLGDPSGEQYF
TRBD2	TRBV7-9	TRBJ2-7	NA	TGTGCCAGCAGCCAAGAAGATAGGGCGGGAGGGGTCTACGAGCAGTACTTC	CASSQEDRAGGVYEQYF
NA	TRBV27	TRBJ1-4	NA	TGTGCCAGCAGTCCCACCGGGGTCATCCTGATGAATGAAAAACTGTTTTTT	CASSPTGVILMNEKLFF
TRBD2	TRBV10-3	TRBJ2-7	NA	TGTGCCATTAGCGGGTCAACTCTCGAGCAGTACTTC	CAISGSTLEQYF
NA	TRBV7-8	TRBJ1-2	NA	TGTGCCAGCAGCTTAGCGGAGGGCATTATAAGGGGTAATTTCTATGGCTACACCTTC	CASSLAEGIIRGNFYGYTF
TRBD1	TRBV7-9	TRBJ1-6	NA	TGTGCCAGCAGCTTGGACAGGGATTCACCCCTCCACTTT	CASSLDRDSPLHF
NA	TRBV7-8	TRBJ2-7	NA	TGTGCCAGCAGCTTCGGCAGGGCCTACGAGCAGTACTTC	CASSFGRAYEQYF
TRBD1	TRBV9	TRBJ2-7	NA	TGTGCCAGCAGCTCCCCCGGGACAGGGGGCTACGAGCAGTACTTC	CASSSPGTGGYEQYF
NA	TRBV6-1	TRBJ2-1	once	TGTGCCAGCAGTGGGGGAACCACCTACAATGAGCAGTTCTTC	CASSGGTTYNEQFF
NA	TRBV6-1	TRBJ2-7	NA	TGTGCCAGCAGTGAAGTAGGGGGGCGCTCGAGGGAGGGGCGCTACGAGCAGTACTTC	CASSEVGGRSREGRYEQYF
TRBD2	TRBV10-3	TRBJ2-1	NA	TGTGCCATCAGTGGGGACTATAGCGATGAGCAGTTCTTC	CAISGDYSDEQFF
NA	TRBV9	TRBJ2-3	once	TGTGCCAGCAGCCCCCAGCTAGCAGCTAACACAGATACGCAGTATTTT	CASSPQLAANTDTQYF
NA	TRBV4-3	TRBJ2-6	once	TGCGCCAGCAGCCCGAACTCTGGGGCCAACGTCCTGACTTTC	CASSPNSGANVLTF
NA	TRBV9	TRBJ2-1	NA	TGTGCCAGCAGCGTAGCTGGCGCAAATACTCGGGGGCAGTTCTTC	CASSVAGANTRGQFF
NA	TRBV27	TRBJ1-1	NA	TGTGCCAGCGGATCGAACAGTTATGAAGCTTTCTTT	CASGSNSYEAFF
TRBD2	TRBV28	TRBJ2-7	NA	TGTGCCAGCAGAGCTAGCGGGAGCTCGCACGAGCAGTACTTC	CASRASGSSHEQYF
NA	TRBV6-5	TRBJ2-1	NA	TGTGCCAGCAGCCGCGGGACGGGAGTTTACAATGAGCAGTTCTTC	CASSRGTGVYNEQFF
NA	TRBV28	TRBJ1-2	NA	TGTGCCAGCAGTCTACCGGGGGAGACCTATGGCTACACCTTC	CASSLPGETYGYTF
TRBD1	TRBV14	TRBJ1-2	NA	TGTGCCAGCAGCCTAGGGACAGGAAGAAGAGGCTACACCTTC	CASSLGTGRRGYTF
TRBD2	TRBV4-3	TRBJ2-1	NA	TGCGCCAGCAGCCAAGATCCAGCGGGGTACAATGAGCAGTTCTTC	CASSQDPAGYNEQFF
NA	TRBV4-3	TRBJ2-1	once	TGCGCCAGCAGCCAAGGACCAGGGGACTTCGACGCGACTGAGCAGTTCTTC	CASSQGPGDFDATEQFF
TRBD1	TRBV19	TRBJ1-1	once	TGTGCCAGTAGTCCACTTACAGGGGCCCGCACTGAAGCTTTCTTT	CASSPLTGARTEAFF
NA	TRBV28	TRBJ2-7	NA	TGTGCCAGCAGTCTGTGGTCTGGGGGATTGGACGAGCAGTACTTC	CASSLWSGGLDEQYF
NA	TRBV6-5	TRBJ1-4	NA	TGTGCCAGCAGTTTGAGACGGGCCCTTAATGAAAAACTGTTTTTT	CASSLRRALNEKLFF
NA	TRBV27	TRBJ2-1	NA	TGTGCCAGCAGTCAAAGGACACGGGTCGGGGAGCAGTTCTTC	CASSQRTRVGEQFF
NA	TRBV5-8	TRBJ1-5	once	TGTGCCAGCAGCTTAGGGATCCGCAATCAGCCCCAGCATTTT	CASSLGIRNQPQHF
NA	TRBV19	TRBJ2-1	NA	TGTGCCAGTAGGCCCCGGGCGTCCTCCTACAATGAGCAGTTCTTC	CASRPRASSYNEQFF
TRBD2	TRBV7-9	TRBJ2-1	NA	TGTGCCAGCAGCTTAGGGACTAGCGGGAGCCTCTTAGACAATGAGCAGTTCTTC	CASSLGTSGSLLDNEQFF
NA	TRBV2	TRBJ2-7	NA	TGTGCCAGCAGTAAGACCGTTCGGGGGGCGGGAGAGCAGTACTTC	CASSKTVRGAGEQYF
NA	TRBV10-2	TRBJ2-3	NA	TGCGCCAGGGCGGGCGGGGCGACAGATACGCAGTATTTT	CARAGGATDTQYF
NA	TRBV4-1	TRBJ1-3	NA	TGCGCCAGCAGCCAAGACTTGAGAAACACCATATATTTT	CASSQDLRNTIYF
NA	TRBV10-2	TRBJ2-6	once	TGCGCCAGCAGTGAGCGGTCCCCGGGGGCCAACGTCCTGACTTTC	CASSERSPGANVLTF
TRBD1	TRBV9	TRBJ2-7	NA	TGTGCCAGCAGCCCCAGGGACAGGGGCACCTACGAGCAGTACTTC	CASSPRDRGTYEQYF
TRBD1	TRBV28	TRBJ2-5	NA	TGTGCCAGCAGGAGTCGACAGGGAAAGTACCAAGAGACCCAGTACTTC	CASRSRQGKYQETQYF
NA	TRBV28	TRBJ2-3	NA	TGTGCCAGCAGTCAACCCCCCAGCCTTACTAGCACAGATACGCAGTATTTT	CASSQPPSLTSTDTQYF
NA	TRBV7-8	TRBJ2-1	once	TGTGCCAGCAGCCCACTCGGGGGGCCCAGCTCCTACAATGAGCAGTTCTTC	CASSPLGGPSSYNEQFF
NA	TRBV4-1	TRBJ2-7	NA	TGCGCCAGCAGCCAAGCAGAGTCCTACGAGCAGTACTTC	CASSQAESYEQYF
TRBD1	TRBV7-3	TRBJ1-2	NA	TGTGCCAGCAGCCCCGGGACAGACAGCTATGGCTACACCTTC	CASSPGTDSYGYTF
NA	TRBV4-1	TRBJ1-3	NA	TGCGCCAGCAGCCAAGGCGGCGGGACTTCTGGAAACACCATATATTTT	CASSQGGGTSGNTIYF
NA	TRBV19	TRBJ2-1	NA	TGTGCCAGTAGTAGGGCAGGGGTATGGAATGAGCAGTTCTTC	CASSRAGVWNEQFF
NA	TRBV28	TRBJ2-7	NA	TGTGCCAGCAGCCCCGACGGACCACCTCTCGAGCAGTACTTC	CASSPDGPPLEQYF
NA	TRBV5-1	TRBJ2-1	NA	TGCGCCAGCAGCGGGACCAACTCCTACAATGAGCAGTTCTTC	CASSGTNSYNEQFF
TRBD2	TRBV4-1	TRBJ2-1	once	TGCGCCAGCAGTTTTGGCGGGAGGGCCCCCTACAATGAGCAGTTCTTC	CASSFGGRAPYNEQFF
TRBD1	TRBV7-9	TRBJ2-1	NA	TGTGCCAGCGACCAGGGGGTCCCGCAGTTCTTC	CASDQGVPQFF
TRBD2	TRBV7-3	TRBJ2-5	NA	TGTGCCAGCAGCTTAAACCCCGGGACTAGCGGAGAGACCCAGTACTTC	CASSLNPGTSGETQYF
TRBD1	TRBV19	TRBJ1-1	NA	TGTGCCAGTAGTATGGACAGGGGGCGAAGTGAAGCTTTCTTT	CASSMDRGRSEAFF
TRBD1	TRBV27	TRBJ2-3	once	TGTGCCAGCAGTTCCCCCCGGGACAGGGATCCTGATACGCAGTATTTT	CASSSPRDRDPDTQYF
TRBD1	TRBV7-9	TRBJ1-2	NA	TGTGCCAGCAGCCCCCCCGGACAGGGTGGGGGTAGGGGCTACACCTTC	CASSPPGQGGGRGYTF
TRBD1	TRBV5-1	TRBJ1-1	NA	TGCGCCAGCAGCTTGGGACCTGTGAGGGACAGGGGAGCTTTCTTT	CASSLGPVRDRGAFF
TRBD2	TRBV5-1	TRBJ2-5	NA	TGCGCCAGCAGTCCAGATGGACTAGCTGGAGAGACCCAGTACTTC	CASSPDGLAGETQYF
NA	TRBV9	TRBJ2-5	NA	TGTGCCAGCAGCGCGAACCAAGAGACCCAGTACTTC	CASSANQETQYF
NA	TRBV6-5	TRBJ2-6	NA	TGTGCCAGCAGTTCGACACACCGCTCTGGGGCCAACGTCCTGACTTTC	CASSSTHRSGANVLTF
TRBD1	TRBV5-5	TRBJ2-7	NA	TGTGCCAGCAGCTCCCTGGACAGGGCATCCTACGAGCAGTACTTC	CASSSLDRASYEQYF
TRBD1	TRBV2	TRBJ1-1	NA	TGTGCCAGCAGTGGCATAGGGGGCAAAACCATGAACACTGAAGCTTTCTTT	CASSGIGGKTMNTEAFF
NA	TRBV30	TRBJ1-2	NA	TGTGCCTGGAGTCAGAGGATTCGGTATGGCTACACCTTC	CAWSQRIRYGYTF
NA	TRBV7-9	TRBJ2-5	NA	TGTGCCAGCAGCTTAGCGGGACCTGAAGAGACCCAGTACTTC	CASSLAGPEETQYF
NA	TRBV19	TRBJ2-7	NA	TGTGCCAGTAGTATAGATGGGAGGAGCTCCTACGAGCAGTACTTC	CASSIDGRSSYEQYF